This TCR beta chain was recovered during a study of shared clonotypes between healthy human individuals. Notes on the study in general: The researchers took only blood, and tissue repertoires probably look different.

Splitting the CD4+ cells yielded a CD45RA+ naive subset and a CD45RA-negative memory subset. Clones were read by immunoSEQ multiplex PCR, and TCRdb kept only the in-frame ones, dropping some. In the table there are over a million clones, about 84% of which are singletons. Trimming shortened V by 4 bases and J by 1 base, and 23 bases separated the two germline ends. Germline-derived CDR1 and CDR2 are SGHRS and YFSETQ. The CDR3 has 19 amino acids. As regards this clone: Its target is not known.

Sequencing was carried out using memory CD4+ T cells from PBMCs. Subset reported: CD45RA-negative fraction. The sequence derives from a man aged 18 to 35 in good health. Some clones in this sample may be carry-over from other donors' samples. The chain carries TRBV5-1 and TRBJ1-4, with a tentative D call TRBD1 (5 bases). The CDR3 DNA sequence: TGCGCCAGCAGCCGACATGGGACGGAAGTTTCACAAACTAATGAAAAACTGTTTTTT. It translates to CASSRHGTEVSQTNEKLFF.